This T cell receptor beta chain was profiled in a study of response to subunit inactivated influenza vaccine. The CDR3 covers 13 residues. V lost 5 bases and J 6 bases, leaving 10 bases between the germline ends. Germline V gives CDR1 SGHAT, CDR2 FQNNGV. TCRdb recomputed calls from the RT-PCR reads with MiXCR, one row per CDR3 protein. The sample includes some 570,000 distinct CDR3 sequences, approximately 11% of them seen just once. The same specimen was also included in a second study, on T cells expressing NK-cell markers. This second study says: UMI-tagged 5'RACE template switching yielded the TCR beta cDNA. Out of eight donors sequenced, seven tested HCMV-seropositive and the remaining one seronegative.

This receptor was identified in a man aged 45-65 years who received an inactivated influenza vaccine. Source: PBMCs from blood, taken on the day of vaccination. The V gene is TRBV11-2, the J gene TRBJ2-2; D gene uncertain. CDR3 protein: CASSAGNPGELFF. The CDR3 region has the DNA TGTGCCAGCAGCGCTGGGAATCCCGGGGAGCTGTTTTTT.